One sample yielded the 16 T cell receptor beta chains listed below, sequenced in a study of beta chain features in type 1 diabetes. General study findings and limits: Type 1 diabetes patients had TCRB CDR3s that were shorter (moderately but significantly so) in all four CD4+ subsets.

The entirety of the isolated RNA underwent reverse transcription, so expressed TCRB transcripts were sequenced. This table comes from immunoSEQ multiplex PCR, and its TCRdb copy is limited to in-frame clones, with some not included. The data contain roughly 340,000 clones, roughly 13% of them singletons. These receptors lack a known antigen. The sample comprised naive CD4+ T cells from blood. These receptors all stem from a woman between 18 and 29 years old with type 1 diabetes.

This clone was seen more than once but under ten times. The chain links TRBV5-6 to TRBJ2-7; tentatively, D is TRBD1 (7 bases). Germline lookup yields CDR1 SGHDT and CDR2 YYEEEE. The CDR3 runs to 13 residues. Trimming pared 4 bases from V and 4 bases from J, leaving 12 bases between. CDR3 residues: CASSPRGAYEQYV. For the CDR3, the DNA is TGTGCCAGCAGCCCCAGGGGGGCGTACGAGCAGTACGTC.

This clone was picked up a small number of times. The same CDR3 is also encoded by other DNA sequences in this sample. The chain combines TRBV7-9 with TRBJ2-2, with D unclear. The CDR3 consists of 12 residues. V lost 5 bases and J 1 base, leaving 2 bases between the germline ends. Germline lookup yields CDR1 SEHNR and CDR2 FQNEAQ (reference sequence). This CDR3 is CASSLNTGELFF. CDR3 DNA: TGTGCCAGCAGCCTGAACACCGGGGAGCTGTTTTTT.

The rearrangement links TRBV9 to TRBJ2-1, with a possible D match to TRBD1 (5 bases). Germline V lookup: CDR1 SGDLS, CDR2 YYNGEE. CDR3 length: 17 amino acids. Trimming shortened V by 4 bases and J by 0 bases, and 17 bases separated the two germline ends. CDR3 sequence: CASSLTGSFYSYNEQFF. The CDR3 DNA reads as TGTGCCAGCAGCCTTACAGGCTCCTTCTACTCCTACAATGAGCAGTTCTTC. Looking up the rest from reference TRBV9 and TRBJ2-1 gives the full variable domain: DSGVTQTPKHLITATGQRVTLRCSPRSGDLSVYWYQQSLDQGLQFLIQYYNGEERAKGNILERFSAQQFPDLHSELNLSSLELGDSALYFCASSLTGSFYSYNEQFFGPGTRLTVL.

This clone was recorded a few times. This rearrangement joins TRBV29-1 to TRBJ1-1; weak D call: TRBD1 (5 bases). The V gene lost 5 bases and the J gene lost 2 bases, with 12 bases spanning the gap. The germline V gene has CDR1 SQVTM and CDR2 ANQGSEA. The length of the CDR3 is 13 residues. The CDR3 reads CSVLGGANTEAFF. CDR3 coding DNA: TGCAGCGTTCTAGGAGGGGCTAACACTGAAGCTTTCTTT.

J is TRBJ1-2 and V is TRBV9, with 9 bases aligning to TRBD1. Germline V CDR1 and CDR2: SGDLS, YYNGEE. CDR3 length equals 15 residues. The trim removed 3 bases at V and 6 bases at J, leaving 9 bases unmatched. This chain's CDR3 is CASSALEGTGNGYTF. The CDR3 DNA is TGTGCCAGCAGCGCCCTAGAGGGGACAGGGAATGGCTACACCTTC.

This chain connects TRBV18 to TRBJ1-4, with TRBD1 as a possible D gene (6 bases). Between the trimmed V and J ends, which lost 6 bases and 2 bases, there was a span of 13 bases. The CDR3 extends over 15 amino acids. Looked up from germline, CDR1 is KGHSH and CDR2 is LQKENI. CDR3 bases: TGTGCCAGCTCTTCACAGGGAGCCACTAATGAAAAACTGTTTTTT. It codes for CASSSQGATNEKLFF.

J is TRBJ2-1 and V is TRBV4-2, with 9 positions matching TRBD2. With V trimmed by 0 bases and J by 4 bases, 10 bases remained unmatched. The CDR3 consists of 18 residues. CDR1 and CDR2 (germline): LGHNA, YNFKEQ. In DNA form, the CDR3 reads TGTGCCAGCAGCCAAGACCCCCAGGCGGGAGGGACGTACAATGAGCAGTTCTTC. Translated: CASSQDPQAGGTYNEQFF.

This clone appeared a few times. The chain recombines TRBV5-1 with TRBJ2-7, with 9 bases fitting TRBD2. Germline V gives CDR1 SGHRS, CDR2 YFSETQ. V trimming: 0 bases; J trimming: 7 bases; junction bases outside the gene matches: 11. The CDR3 is 16 residues long. CDR3 in DNA: TGCGCCAGCAGCTTGGCCTTGAGTAGCGGGAGTCGTGAGCAGTACTTC. It specifies CASSLALSSGSREQYF. Full variable domain (rest looked up from reference TRBV5-1 and TRBJ2-7): KAGVTQTPRYLIKTRGQQVTLSCSPISGHRSVSWYQQTPGQGLQFLFEYFSETQRNKGNFPGRFSGRQFSNSRSEMNVSTLELGDSALYLCASSLALSSGSREQYFGPGTRLTVT.

This clone has only a few counts. This chain uses TRBV14 with TRBJ2-1, with TRBD2 identical over 14 bases. The CDR3 totals 19 residues. V dropped 3 bases and J dropped 7; count of bases not matched to a gene: 14. CDR1 and CDR2 (germline): SGHDN, FVKESK. The CDR3 nucleotides are TGTGCCAGCAGCCATAGACGGGGTGCCGGGACTAGCGGGAGTAATGAGCAGTTCTTC. Translation gives CASSHRRGAGTSGSNEQFF.

The rearrangement joins TRBV28 to TRBJ2-5; D remains unclear. CDR3 size: 12 residues. The V gene lost 5 bases and the J gene lost 5 bases, with 9 bases spanning the gap. Germline V CDR1 and CDR2: MDHEN, SYDVKM. In DNA, the CDR3 is TGTGCCAGCAGTCCCATCCCCGAGACCCAGTACTTC. It codes for CASSPIPETQYF.

This clone was counted only a few times. V and J are TRBV6-5 and TRBJ1-2, with D hard to call. The V gene lost 10 bases and the J gene lost 2 bases, with 14 bases spanning the gap. Germline V lookup: CDR1 MNHEY, CDR2 SVGAGI. The CDR3 sequence is 13 residues long. The CDR3: CATRAGENYGYTF. The CDR3 DNA follows: TGTGCCACCCGGGCGGGAGAGAACTATGGCTACACCTTC.

This sequence joins TRBV7-2 and TRBJ1-2; 10 bases agree with TRBD1. The ends lost 5 bases at V and 4 bases at J; junction bases unmatched: 7. There are 15 residues in the CDR3. Looked up from germline, CDR1 is SGHTA and CDR2 is FQGNSA. CDR3 DNA: TGTGCCAGCAGCGTGGGACAGGGGCTGGGCTATGGCTACACCTTC. Its translation: CASSVGQGLGYGYTF.

The chain combines TRBV7-8 with TRBJ2-7; 8 bases line up with TRBD2. Germline V gene sequence: CDR1 SGHVS, CDR2 FQNEAQ. The CDR3 runs to 15 residues. J was trimmed by 3 bases and V by 5 bases; bases with no gene match: 9. As DNA, the CDR3 is TGTGCCAGCAGCGCTATACTAGCGGCTAACTACGAGCAGTACGTC. Protein sequence: CASSAILAANYEQYV.

The J gene is TRBJ2-1, the V gene TRBV4-1, with TRBD2 matching over 11 bases. The V gene's germline CDR1 is MGHRA and CDR2 YSYEKL. The CDR3 runs to 16 residues. Germline trimming cut 4 bases from V and 4 bases from J; bases unmatched to any gene: 6. CDR3 nucleotides: TGCGCCAGCAGCCTCTCGGGACTAGCGGTTTACAATGAGCAGTTCTTC. It specifies CASSLSGLAVYNEQFF.

This sequence joins TRBV5-1 and TRBJ2-2, with 8 positions matching TRBD2. J gave up 3 bases and V 1 base, and 2 bases lay outside the gene matches. The CDR3 is 15 residues long. Per germline, CDR1 SGHRS and CDR2 YFSETQ. The CDR3 sequence: CASSLTGGDTGELFF. The CDR3 DNA follows: TGCGCCAGCAGCTTGACGGGAGGGGACACCGGGGAGCTGTTTTTT.

A note on this clone: This sample includes further DNA sequences coding for the same CDR3. This chain connects TRBV18 to TRBJ1-2; D perhaps matches TRBD1 (5 bases). The germline V and J ends were trimmed by 3 bases and 8 bases, with 10 bases remaining between them. Germline V gene sequence: CDR1 KGHSH, CDR2 LQKENI. There are 12 residues in the CDR3. The CDR3 coding sequence is TGTGCCAGCTCACCCCCAGGGTACGGCTACACCTTC. It is translated as CASSPPGYGYTF. The whole variable domain, remainder taken from reference TRBV18 and TRBJ1-2, is NAGVMQNPRHLVRRRGQEARLRCSPMKGHSHVYWYRQLPEEGLKFMVYLQKENIIDESGMPKERFSAEFPKEGPSILRIQQVVRGDSAAYFCASSPPGYGYTFGSGTRLTVV.